What follows are 27 T cell receptor beta chains derived from one specimen sequenced in a study of immune characteristics of hereditary and idiopathic chronic pancreatitis. Assay used: immunoSEQ multiplex PCR; TCRdb lists only in-frame clones, some missing. The sample includes about 6,000 clones, roughly 70% seen only once; the top ten take under 7.5%. Chronic pancreatitis tissue was collected during total pancreatectomy with islet autotransplantation. What was sequenced was pancreas tissue with hereditary chronic pancreatitis. The receptors were gathered from a human donor with chronic pancreatitis.

This sequence joins TRBV6-1 and TRBJ2-6, with 10 bases identical to TRBD1. This CDR3 is built from 19 residues. Germline CDR1 is MNHNS and CDR2 is SASEGT. V dropped 3 bases and J dropped 0; count of bases not matched to a gene: 8. CDR3 nucleotide sequence: TGTGCCAGCAGTGACCCCCGGGACAGGGGTTTCTCTGGGGCCAACGTCCTGACTTTC. Protein sequence: CASSDPRDRGFSGANVLTF.

The chain uses TRBV5-1 and TRBJ1-6; 9 nucleotides agree with TRBD1. CDR3 length equals 15 residues. The germline gives CDR1 SGHRS, CDR2 YFSETQ. The ends lost 2 bases at V and 9 bases at J; junction bases unmatched: 6. CDR3 in amino acids: CASSLTGGLGSPLHF. In nucleotides, the CDR3 is TGCGCCAGCAGCTTAACAGGGGGCTTGGGTTCACCCCTCCACTTT. Complete variable domain (other parts from reference TRBV5-1 and TRBJ1-6): KAGVTQTPRYLIKTRGQQVTLSCSPISGHRSVSWYQQTPGQGLQFLFEYFSETQRNKGNFPGRFSGRQFSNSRSEMNVSTLELGDSALYLCASSLTGGLGSPLHFGNGTRLTVT.

This chain connects TRBV28 to TRBJ2-3; 7 bases are a match to TRBD2. Germline V gene data show CDR1 as MDHEN and CDR2 as SYDVKM. Trimming took 4 bases from V and 4 from J; bases not matched to a gene: 8. This CDR3 comprises 15 residues. CDR3 loop: CASSSAGVRADTQYF. The CDR3 region has the DNA TGTGCCAGCAGTTCCGCGGGGGTGAGGGCAGATACGCAGTATTTT.

This rearrangement joins TRBV6-1 to TRBJ2-5; TRBD1 might be the D (7 bases). V was pared by 1 base and J by 2 bases, with 11 bases between. The CDR3 runs to 15 residues. Germline V CDR1 and CDR2: MNHNS, SASEGT. CDR3 amino acids: CASSEGSGGQETQYF. The DNA for the CDR3 is TGTGCCAGCAGTGAAGGATCAGGGGGGCAAGAGACCCAGTACTTC.

The V call is TRBV6-2 or TRBV6-3, the J call TRBJ2-6; TRBD1 matches 7 bases. CDR1 is MNHEY and CDR2 is SVGEGT in the germline V gene. With 6 bases clipped from V and 0 bases from J, the junction kept 2 bases outside the gene matches. The CDR3 extends over 15 amino acids. CDR3 sequence reads: CASSRDSSGANVLTF. The CDR3 DNA follows: TGTGCCAGCAGCCGGGACAGCTCTGGGGCCAACGTCCTGACTTTC.

With respect to this clone: At one boundary the junction diverges from the germline segment, which might be a read error. The chain employs TRBV28 and TRBJ1-6; D gene unclear. CDR3 length: 12 residues. The V gene's germline CDR1 is MDHEN and CDR2 SYDVKM. DNA of the CDR3: TGTGCCAGCAGTTTAAATAACTCACCCCTCCACTTT. It is translated as CASSLNNSPLHF.

The chain employs TRBV7-2 and TRBJ2-7, with D hard to call. The germline V gene encodes CDR1 SGHTA and CDR2 FQGNSA. This CDR3 spans 13 amino acids. V gave up 2 bases and J gave up 0 bases, with 5 bases separating them. The CDR3 bases are TGTGCCAGCAGCTTATCTGTCTCCTACGAGCAGTACGTC. Its translation: CASSLSVSYEQYV.

This chain links TRBV15 with TRBJ1-5; D is uncertain. V lost 0 bases and J 3 bases, leaving 9 bases between the germline ends. CDR1 is LNHNV and CDR2 is YYDKDF in the germline V gene (reference sequence). CDR3 length equals 15 residues. The CDR3 region is CATSRERHNNQPQHF. The CDR3 DNA reads as TGTGCCACCAGCAGAGAGAGGCATAACAATCAGCCCCAGCATTTT.

V is TRBV7-9 and J is TRBJ2-3; 7 positions match TRBD1. Unmatched junction bases numbered 6, after V lost 0 bases and J lost 0 bases. The CDR3 is 17 residues long. The germline V gene encodes CDR1 SEHNR and CDR2 FQNEAQ (reference sequence). DNA of the CDR3: TGTGCCAGCAGCTTAGCCGGGACAGCTTCTAGCACAGATACGCAGTATTTT. Protein sequence: CASSLAGTASSTDTQYF. The whole variable domain, filled in from reference TRBV7-9 and TRBJ2-3, reads DTGVSQNPRHKITKRGQNVTFRCDPISEHNRLYWYRQTLGQGPEFLTYFQNEAQLEKSRLLSDRFSAERPKGSFSTLEIQRTEQGDSAMYLCASSLAGTASSTDTQYFGPGTRLTVL.

The chain links TRBV4-2 to TRBJ2-5, with 10 bases that match TRBD2. V trimming: 0 bases; J trimming: 3 bases; junction bases outside the gene matches: 19. The CDR3 has 21 amino acids. From germline, CDR1 is LGHNA and CDR2 YNFKEQ. The CDR3 DNA reads as TGTGCCAGCAGCCAAGATTTGCCTAGCGGGGGAGCAGCTTTAAGAAAAGAGACCCAGTACTTC. Translation gives CASSQDLPSGGAALRKETQYF.

This sequence joins TRBV19 and TRBJ2-5; the D gene is possibly TRBD2 (6 bases). CDR3 length: 15 residues. In germline, CDR1 is LNHDA, CDR2 SQIVND (reference sequence). V shed 8 bases and J shed 3 bases, with 19 bases lying between them. This CDR3 is CASSLISGVKETQYF. In DNA form, the CDR3 reads TGTGCCAGTTCTCTGATCTCGGGAGTCAAAGAGACCCAGTACTTC.

V and J are TRBV7-2 and TRBJ2-3; 14 nucleotides match TRBD2. The J segment lost 1 base and the V segment lost 8 bases, leaving 5 bases of the junction unmatched. The germline V gene encodes CDR1 SGHTA and CDR2 FQGNSA. CDR3 length: 16 residues. The CDR3 is CASARLAGGGTDTQYF. The CDR3 nucleotides are TGTGCCAGCGCTAGACTAGCGGGGGGGGGCACAGATACGCAGTATTTT.

The gene calls are TRBV6-4 and TRBJ2-3, with TRBD2 identical over 9 bases. Germline CDR1 and CDR2: MRHNA and SNTAGT. The CDR3 consists of 16 residues. V shed 2 bases, J shed 4 bases, and the junction held 7 bases outside the gene matches. This chain's CDR3 is CASSDRGLAGPDTQYF. CDR3 nucleotide sequence: TGTGCCAGCAGTGACAGGGGGCTAGCGGGGCCAGATACGCAGTATTTT.

J is TRBJ1-1 and V is TRBV6-1; the D is unclear. The V gene lost 3 bases and the J gene lost 3 bases, with 17 bases spanning the gap. The CDR3 has 16 residues. Per the germline V gene, CDR1 is MNHNS and CDR2 is SASEGT. CDR3 sequence (DNA): TGTGCCAGCAGTGAGGATGAGGGCGGAGGTGACACTGAAGCTTTCTTT. This sequence encodes CASSEDEGGGDTEAFF.

The rearrangement joins TRBV4-2 to TRBJ2-2; 11 bases fit TRBD2. Germline CDR1 is LGHNA and CDR2 is YNFKEQ. The J segment lost 6 bases and the V segment lost 0 bases, leaving 0 bases of the junction unmatched. The CDR3 runs 15 residues. CDR3 in DNA: TGTGCCAGCAGCCAAGATAGCGGGGGGGCCGGGGAGCTGTTTTTT. Its translation: CASSQDSGGAGELFF.

The gene calls are TRBV20-1 and TRBJ2-5; D unclear. Trimming took off 5 bases at V and 0 bases at J, with 4 bases between the two ends. The CDR3 is 11 residues long. Looked up from germline, CDR1 is DFQATT and CDR2 is SNEGSKA (reference sequence). The CDR3 here is CSADHQETQYF. The CDR3 DNA follows: TGCAGTGCTGACCACCAAGAGACCCAGTACTTC.

V is TRBV6-1 and J is TRBJ2-3, with 7 bases matching TRBD2. Germline V lookup: CDR1 MNHNS, CDR2 SASEGT. V trimming: 2 bases; J trimming: 5 bases; junction bases outside the gene matches: 10. The CDR3 has 16 amino acids. This CDR3 reads CASSETLAVGGDTQYF. DNA for the CDR3: TGTGCCAGCAGTGAAACGCTAGCGGTAGGTGGAGATACGCAGTATTTT.

This clone has only a few counts. This rearrangement joins TRBV7-9 to TRBJ1-5, with TRBD1 matching 7 bases. J gave up 2 bases and V 5 bases, and 9 bases lay outside the gene matches. The CDR3 is 16 residues long. Germline CDR1 reads SEHNR; CDR2 reads FQNEAQ (reference sequence). The CDR3, as DNA: TGTGCCAGCAGCCTATGGACAGGAGTAGGCAATCAGCCCCAGCATTTT. Translating gives CASSLWTGVGNQPQHF.

This rearrangement joins TRBV4-1 to TRBJ2-6; no reliable D call. Germline V CDR1 and CDR2: MGHRA, YSYEKL. This CDR3 is 17 amino acids long. V lost 0 bases and J lost 4, with 13 bases in between. This chain's CDR3 is CASSQDTAFSGANVLTF. The CDR3 DNA reads TGCGCCAGCAGCCAAGATACGGCTTTCTCAGGGGCCAACGTCCTGACTTTC.

This chain connects TRBV6-5 to TRBJ1-2; D remains ambiguous. V lost 8 bases and J lost 5, with 18 bases in between. Germline V gene sequence: CDR1 MNHEY, CDR2 SVGAGI. CDR3 size: 14 residues. In DNA form, the CDR3 reads TGTGCCAGCCTACCGGGAGGACGAACTTATGGCTACACCTTC. It yields the protein CASLPGGRTYGYTF.

The rearrangement links TRBV6-5 to TRBJ1-1; D is perhaps TRBD1 (6 bases). The germline V gene has CDR1 MNHEY and CDR2 SVGAGI. The CDR3 covers 12 residues. V shed 8 bases and J shed 6 bases, with 13 bases lying between them. This CDR3 reads CASLTGTAEAFF. In DNA form, the CDR3 reads TGTGCCAGCCTCACAGGGACCGCTGAAGCTTTCTTT.

This clone turned up a few times. This sequence joins TRBV29-1 and TRBJ1-2; D ambiguous. V was shortened by 4 bases and J by 1 base, with 7 bases between the two germline ends. Germline V gene lookup returns CDR1 SQVTM and CDR2 ANQGSEA. CDR3 size: 12 residues. Here the CDR3 reads CSVVRDNYGYTF. CDR3 bases: TGCAGCGTTGTCCGAGATAACTATGGCTACACCTTC.

This chain joins TRBV7-8 and TRBJ2-7; TRBD2 agrees at 10 bases. Germline CDR1 SGHVS, CDR2 FQNEAQ. There are 18 residues in the CDR3. J lost 0 bases, V lost 1 base, and 9 bases had no gene match. CDR3 nucleotide sequence: TGTGCCAGCAGCTTAGGAGTTAGCGGGGGGATCAGCTCCTACGAGCAGTACGTC. Protein product: CASSLGVSGGISSYEQYV.

This chain joins TRBV25-1 and TRBJ2-1, with D possibly being TRBD2 (7 bases). CDR1 is MGHDK and CDR2 is SYGVNS in the germline V gene. Trimming removed 2 bases from V and 5 bases from J, with 10 bases in between. The CDR3 totals 14 residues. The CDR3 is CASSEAGADNEQFF. As DNA, the CDR3 is TGTGCCAGCAGTGAAGCGGGGGCCGACAATGAGCAGTTCTTC.

The J gene is TRBJ1-2, the V gene TRBV2; TRBD1 matches at 9 bases. There are 15 residues in the CDR3. Unmatched junction bases numbered 9, after V lost 7 bases and J lost 3 bases. The germline gives CDR1 SNHLY, CDR2 FYNNEI. The CDR3 DNA reads as TGTGCCAGCAACGAGTACCGGACAGGGGACTATGGCTACACCTTC. Its translation is CASNEYRTGDYGYTF.

This clone is medium-sized by share. This chain links TRBV5-4 with TRBJ2-2; 7 nucleotides agree with TRBD2. Per the germline V gene, CDR1 is SGHNT and CDR2 is YYREEE (reference sequence). The CDR3 runs 16 residues. V dropped 3 bases and J dropped 1; count of bases not matched to a gene: 6. As DNA, the CDR3 is TGTGCCAGCAGCTCTGAAGCGGGGATGAACACCGGGGAGCTGTTTTTT. Its protein product is CASSSEAGMNTGELFF.

This CDR3 reads CASSLWGSGNTIYF. CDR3 nucleotide sequence: TGCGCCAGCAGCTTGTGGGGATCTGGAAACACCATATATTTT. The chain is built from TRBV5-1 and TRBJ1-3; D gene ambiguous. The V and J ends lost 1 base and 1 base respectively, with 6 bases between them. Per germline, CDR1 SGHRS and CDR2 YFSETQ. There are 14 residues in the CDR3.